One and the same sample provided the 18 T cell receptor beta chains below, sequenced in a study of T-cell reconstitution after alpha-beta-depleted transplantation in children. Preparation of the TCRbeta library used unique molecular identifiers. Each CDR3 protein gets one entry after TCRdb re-called the PCR reads with MiXCR. Among a few hundred thousand distinct CDR3 sequences, 9.5% to 13% were seen once, and the ten largest hold around 24%. The sequences come from peripheral blood, collected 180 days after TCRalphabeta/CD19-depleted stem cell transplant. Every receptor here comes from a male patient aged 2-15 years who had a stem cell transplant for chronic granulomatous disease, so the T cells may come from the graft donor.

The table lists this clonotype with many counts. The V call is TRBV5-1, the J call TRBJ2-2, with 7 bases fitting TRBD2. V lost 6 bases to trimming and J lost 9 bases; unmatched junction nucleotides: 8. This CDR3 has 13 amino acids. Germline lookup yields CDR1 SGHRS and CDR2 YFSETQ. The chain's CDR3 is CASNNAGVRELFF. The CDR3 DNA reads as TGCGCCAGCAACAATGCGGGGGTGCGGGAGCTGTTTTTT.

The chain carries TRBV5-4 and TRBJ2-7; D gene uncertain. The germline V gene encodes CDR1 SGHNT and CDR2 YYREEE (reference sequence). V dropped 1 base and J dropped 2 bases, with 10 bases sitting between them. The CDR3 is made up of 14 amino acids. CDR3 DNA: TGTGCCAGCAGCTTGCGGATCCCACCCTACGAGCAGTACTTC. Its protein is CASSLRIPPYEQYF.

This clonotype has a count of ten or more. The V gene is TRBV5-1, the J gene TRBJ2-7; tentatively, D is TRBD2 (6 bases). Between the trimmed V and J ends, which lost 0 bases and 3 bases, there was a span of 13 bases. Germline V CDR1 and CDR2: SGHRS, YFSETQ. The CDR3 spans 15 residues. DNA of the CDR3: TGCGCCAGCAGCTTGGTCCCCGGGAGAGACTACGAGCAGTACTTC. It yields the protein CASSLVPGRDYEQYF.

This clonotype showed up many times. The gene calls are TRBV20-1 and TRBJ1-1; D perhaps matches TRBD1 (5 bases). Between the trimmed V and J ends, which lost 5 bases and 0 bases, there was a span of 16 bases. CDR3 size: 15 residues. Looked up from germline, CDR1 is DFQATT and CDR2 is SNEGSKA (reference sequence). CDR3 sequence (DNA): TGCAGTGCTCTAACAGGTCGGACCATGAACACTGAAGCTTTCTTT. Protein sequence: CSALTGRTMNTEAFF.

This sequence joins TRBV19 and TRBJ1-5, with 9 bases fitting TRBD1. The V segment lost 5 bases and the J segment 4 bases; nucleotides outside the gene matches: 9. This CDR3 is built from 16 residues. Looked up from germline, CDR1 is LNHDA and CDR2 is SQIVND (reference sequence). The CDR3 coding sequence is TGTGCCAGTAGTCGCCCAGAGGGGACAGGGAATCAGCCCCAGCATTTT. Translating it yields CASSRPEGTGNQPQHF.

This clonotype was counted many times. The chain is built from TRBV9 and TRBJ2-1; 9 bases map to TRBD2. Per germline, CDR1 SGDLS and CDR2 YYNGEE. The CDR3 covers 15 residues. J lost 8 bases, V lost 0 bases, and 6 bases had no gene match. The CDR3: CASSVASGMGDEQFF. The CDR3 DNA sequence: TGTGCCAGCAGCGTAGCTAGCGGGATGGGGGATGAGCAGTTCTTC.

Ten or more counts support this clonotype. The chain recombines TRBV5-1 with TRBJ2-1; 10 bases map to TRBD1. The CDR3 totals 19 residues. Losses at the gene ends were 5 bases for V and 1 base for J; bases not matched to a gene: 15. The germline V gene encodes CDR1 SGHRS and CDR2 YFSETQ. The DNA of the CDR3 is TGCGCCAGCAGGTCCGTCCGGACAGGGGGTTGGTTATCCTACAATGAGCAGTTCTTC. This encodes CASRSVRTGGWLSYNEQFF.

This clonotype occurred many times. The genes are TRBV13 and TRBJ2-7; D unclear. The germline CDR1 and CDR2 sequences are PRHDT and FYEKMQ (reference sequence). Trimming took off 5 bases at V and 5 bases at J, with 10 bases between the two ends. CDR3 length: 12 amino acids. This CDR3 reads CASSVRLDEQYF. The CDR3 nucleotides read TGTGCCAGCAGCGTCAGACTGGACGAGCAGTACTTC.

This clonotype was recorded many times. The gene calls are TRBV5-1 and TRBJ2-1; 10 bases are shared with TRBD2. This CDR3 has 15 amino acids. Germline CDR1 is SGHRS and CDR2 is YFSETQ. V was pared by 0 bases and J by 7 bases, with 4 bases of the junction left unmatched. CDR3 in DNA: TGCGCCAGCAGCTTGGGGGGGACTAGCGCGAATGAGCAGTTCTTC. Its translation is CASSLGGTSANEQFF.

This clonotype has ten or more counts. The genes are TRBV20-1 and TRBJ2-2; tentatively, D is TRBD2 (5 bases). CDR1 DFQATT and CDR2 SNEGSKA come from the germline V gene (reference sequence). The V end lost 3 bases, the J end lost 3 bases, and 14 bases lay between the germline ends. The CDR3 loop spans 15 amino acids. CDR3 protein: CSASPQTGDTGELFF. As DNA, the CDR3 is TGCAGTGCTAGCCCCCAAACCGGGGACACCGGGGAGCTGTTTTTT.

This clonotype was seen many times. The chain couples TRBV10-2 to TRBJ2-7; D gene ambiguous. The CDR3 sequence is 15 residues long. Deletions cut 5 bases from V and 1 base from J, with 15 bases between. The V gene's germline CDR1 is WSHSY and CDR2 SAAADI. The CDR3 DNA reads TGCGCCAGCAGTCCAGAGGCACACCCTTCCTACGAGCAGTACTTC. Its translation is CASSPEAHPSYEQYF.

By proportion, this clonotype is medium-sized (0.01 to 0.1%). In nucleotides, the CDR3 is TGTGCCAGCAGCTTAGTGATCTTGGGGTCGTCCTACGAGCAGTACTTC. Protein product: CASSLVILGSSYEQYF. The V and J genes are TRBV7-9 and TRBJ2-7; no definite D call. The CDR3 has 16 residues. The V and J ends lost 1 base and 1 base respectively, with 14 bases between them. Germline lookup yields CDR1 SEHNR and CDR2 FQNEAQ (reference sequence).

This clonotype was counted ten times or more. V gene TRBV20-1 combines with J gene TRBJ2-1; 8 bases map to TRBD2. V dropped 6 bases and J dropped 3; count of bases not matched to a gene: 7. The CDR3 consists of 14 residues. Germline loops: CDR1 DFQATT, CDR2 SNEGSKA (reference sequence). The CDR3 region is CSAEIAGSYNEQFF. The CDR3 DNA reads as TGCAGTGCAGAAATAGCGGGAAGCTACAATGAGCAGTTCTTC.

This clonotype was detected many times. The rearrangement joins TRBV28 to TRBJ2-7; a possible D gene is TRBD1 (6 bases). Germline CDR1 MDHEN, CDR2 SYDVKM. V gave up 2 bases and J gave up 7 bases, with 15 bases separating them. The CDR3 is made up of 14 amino acids. CDR3 residues: CASSLGQPIWEQYF. The CDR3 DNA follows: TGTGCCAGCAGTTTAGGACAGCCCATCTGGGAGCAGTACTTC.

The CDR3 DNA reads TGCGCCAGCAGCTTTTTGGTGGACCAGGAGCAGTTCTTC. This encodes CASSFLVDQEQFF. This chain uses TRBV5-1 with TRBJ2-1; D gene ambiguous. Looked up from germline, CDR1 is SGHRS and CDR2 is YFSETQ. This CDR3 has 13 residues. V lost 2 bases and J 10 bases, leaving 13 bases between the germline ends.

This clonotype came up a few times. This sequence joins TRBV10-3 and TRBJ2-7, with 10 bases aligning to TRBD1. The CDR3 covers 16 residues. Unmatched junction bases numbered 7, after V lost 3 bases and J lost 2 bases. Germline loops: CDR1 ENHRY, CDR2 SYGVKD. The CDR3 coding sequence is TGTGCCATCAGTGACCCTGGACAGGGGGGAACCTACGAGCAGTACTTC. It is translated as CAISDPGQGGTYEQYF.

This clonotype has at least ten counts. The chain couples TRBV7-2 to TRBJ1-4; the D is unclear. Looked up from germline, CDR1 is SGHTA and CDR2 is FQGNSA. Trimming took 5 bases from V and 0 from J, leaving 10 bases between them. The CDR3 is 15 amino acids. Written as DNA, the CDR3 is TGTGCCAGCAGCACAACCGGGGCAACTAATGAAAAACTGTTTTTT. Protein: CASSTTGATNEKLFF.

This clonotype was counted ten times or more. The chain joins TRBV29-1 to TRBJ2-7, with D perhaps matching TRBD1 (5 bases). Germline V gives CDR1 SQVTM, CDR2 ANQGSEA. V shed 4 bases and J shed 2 bases, with 15 bases lying between them. This CDR3 comprises 14 residues. The CDR3 DNA reads as TGCAGCGTTGGGGCTGCAGGGCCTCCCTACGAGCAGTACTTC. Translating it yields CSVGAAGPPYEQYF.